The 22 T cell receptor beta chains given below trace back to one sample, sequenced in a study of beta chain features in type 1 diabetes. The isolated RNA, all of it, was reverse transcribed, so expressed TCRB transcripts were what got sequenced. Sequencing was performed with immunoSEQ multiplex PCR; in TCRdb, only in-frame clones are kept and a portion is missing. The sample includes 450,000 or so clones, 9.5% to 12% of them seen just once. Specimen: naive CD4+ T cells from blood. These TCRs come from a woman in her late teens or twenties in good health.

This clone was seen only a few times. The V and J genes are TRBV11-2 and TRBJ2-3; 9 bases match TRBD1. V shed 3 bases and J 4 bases; nucleotides not matched to a gene: 2. Germline values: CDR1 SGHAT, CDR2 FQNNGV. The CDR3 totals 14 residues. CDR3 sequence (DNA): TGTGCCAGCAGCTTTACAGGGGGCTCAGATACGCAGTATTTT. This sequence encodes CASSFTGGSDTQYF.

This chain uses TRBV5-4 with TRBJ2-5; TRBD2 might be the D (6 bases). V dropped 4 bases and J dropped 7 bases, with 8 bases sitting between them. Germline V gene sequence: CDR1 SGHNT, CDR2 YYREEE (reference sequence). There are 11 residues in the CDR3. Here the CDR3 DNA reads TGTGCCAGCAGCGGGGGAGGGACCCAGTACTTC. Translated: CASSGGGTQYF.

CDR3: CASSLFTRTVDGYTF. CDR3 DNA sequence: TGTGCCAGCAGTTTATTTACCCGGACGGTAGATGGCTACACCTTC. The chain combines TRBV28 with TRBJ1-2, with D unresolved. The CDR3 spans 15 residues. Germline CDR1 reads MDHEN; CDR2 reads SYDVKM. Trimming shortened V by 1 base and J by 6 bases, and 15 bases separated the two germline ends.

This clone was counted a few times. The conserved phenylalanine or tryptophan normally closing the CDR3 is absent here, so this likely arose from a read error. The limits of the CDR3 on the DNA are not certain, so only TCRdb's listed CDR3 is given. This chain joins TRBV19 and TRBJ2-4; the table assigns TRBD1, which was not confirmed against the DNA. The CDR3 is 11 amino acids in total, end residues counted. Germline V gene data show CDR1 as LNHDA and CDR2 as SQIVND (reference sequence). The CDR3 region is CASSTGTGVSV.

This clone has more than one count but fewer than ten. V and J are TRBV7-9 and TRBJ2-4; possible D gene TRBD2, 7 bases. CDR3 size: 16 residues. Per the germline V gene, CDR1 is SEHNR and CDR2 is FQNEAQ (reference sequence). V was clipped by 1 base and J by 2 bases, with 12 bases between them. The CDR3 loop reads CASSLGGGLSKNIQYF. In DNA form, the CDR3 reads TGTGCCAGCAGCTTAGGCGGGGGCCTTTCCAAAAACATTCAGTACTTC.

The rearrangement uses TRBV6-5 and TRBJ2-6; weak D call: TRBD2 (5 bases). With 7 bases removed from V and 2 bases from J, the gap between germline ends came to 6 bases. The CDR3 extends over 13 amino acids. Germline CDR1 is MNHEY and CDR2 is SVGAGI. The DNA of the CDR3 is TGTGCCAGCAAGGGAGCTGGGGCCAACGTCCTGACTTTC. As protein: CASKGAGANVLTF.

The rearrangement links TRBV13 to TRBJ1-6; 7 bases map to TRBD1. V lost 2 bases, J lost 3 bases, and 7 bases stayed unmatched. There are 17 residues in the CDR3. The germline CDR1 and CDR2 sequences are PRHDT and FYEKMQ (reference sequence). The chain's CDR3 is CASSLYRGQSYNSPLHF. CDR3 sequence (DNA): TGTGCCAGCAGCTTATACAGGGGCCAGAGCTATAATTCACCCCTCCACTTT.

The genes are TRBV29-1 and TRBJ1-2, with D uncertain. Germline CDR1 SQVTM, CDR2 ANQGSEA. V lost 4 bases and J lost 5, with 8 bases in between. The CDR3 totals 11 residues. The DNA for the CDR3 is TGCAGCGTTGCAGGCAGTTATGGCTACACCTTC. Translating it yields CSVAGSYGYTF.

This clone occurred many times. The chain links TRBV7-9 to TRBJ2-5; perhaps TRBD2 as D (6 bases). Trimming took 1 base from V and 5 from J, leaving 23 bases between them. CDR1 and CDR2 (germline): SEHNR, FQNEAQ (reference sequence). This CDR3 has 18 amino acids. In nucleotides, the CDR3 is TGTGCCAGCAGCTTAGGACTTCTAACGGGCAAGGCGGGGGAGACCCAGTACTTC. Protein sequence: CASSLGLLTGKAGETQYF. Together with reference TRBV7-9 and TRBJ2-5, the CDR3 gives the full variable domain: DTGVSQNPRHKITKRGQNVTFRCDPISEHNRLYWYRQTLGQGPEFLTYFQNEAQLEKSRLLSDRFSAERPKGSFSTLEIQRTEQGDSAMYLCASSLGLLTGKAGETQYFGPGTRLLVL.

This clone has a handful of counts. The rearrangement links TRBV29-1 to TRBJ2-3, with 8 nucleotides matching TRBD2. Germline V gene lookup returns CDR1 SQVTM and CDR2 ANQGSEA. The CDR3 sequence is 11 residues long. The CDR3 DNA reads as TGCACGGGGGGGAGGACAGATACGCAGTATTTT. Protein: CTGGRTDTQYF.

This clone was counted only a few times. This sequence joins TRBV9 and TRBJ2-3, with D tentatively TRBD2 (6 bases). Germline V gene data show CDR1 as SGDLS and CDR2 as YYNGEE. There are 15 residues in the CDR3. V shed 0 bases and J shed 3 bases, with 11 bases lying between them. CDR3 bases: TGTGCCAGCAGCGTAGCCCCCGGGAGAACAGATACGCAGTATTTT. Its protein product is CASSVAPGRTDTQYF.

The chain's CDR3 is CASSFGAGLGEQYF. In DNA, the CDR3 is TGTGCCAGCAGTTTTGGAGCGGGTCTCGGCGAGCAGTACTTC. The chain employs TRBV27 and TRBJ2-7, with D tentatively TRBD2 (6 bases). The CDR3 totals 14 residues. Trimming left V 3 bases short and J 6 bases short, with 15 bases between. Germline CDR1 and CDR2: MNHEY and SMNVEV (reference sequence).

This sequence joins TRBV25-1 and TRBJ1-5; D is undetermined. The CDR3 totals 12 residues. V lost 6 bases and J lost 9, with 12 bases in between. Germline lookup yields CDR1 MGHDK and CDR2 SYGVNS. The CDR3 bases are TGTGCCAGCAGCCGGACCTCCGGGCCCCAGCATTTT. Translating gives CASSRTSGPQHF.

The J gene is TRBJ2-2, the V gene TRBV2, with no clear D. The germline CDR1 and CDR2 sequences are SNHLY and FYNNEI. The CDR3 contains 12 residues. Trimming took 5 bases from V and 6 from J, leaving 7 bases between them. CDR3 sequence reads: CASSYFAGELFF. The CDR3 DNA sequence: TGTGCCAGCAGTTATTTTGCCGGGGAGCTGTTTTTT. The full variable domain, with the rest looked up from reference TRBV2 and TRBJ2-2, is EPEVTQTPSHQVTQMGQEVILRCVPISNHLYFYWYRQILGQKVEFLVSFYNNEISEKSEIFDDQFSVERPDGSNFTLKIRSTKLEDSAMYFCASSYFAGELFFGEGSRLTVL.

The rearrangement links TRBV5-6 to TRBJ2-7, with 8 nucleotides matching TRBD1. The CDR3 loop spans 14 amino acids. J gave up 5 bases and V 4 bases, and 8 bases lay outside the gene matches. CDR1 SGHDT and CDR2 YYEEEE come from the germline V gene. The CDR3 protein is CASSIRDRFHEQYF. The CDR3 region has the DNA TGTGCCAGCAGCATCCGGGACAGGTTCCACGAGCAGTACTTC.

This clone was seen a few times. The chain employs TRBV5-4 and TRBJ1-6; TRBD1 aligns across 7 bases. The CDR3 is 15 residues long. Germline CDR1 reads SGHNT; CDR2 reads YYREEE (reference sequence). The V gene end was trimmed by 0 bases and the J gene end by 6 bases; junction bases not matched to a gene: 3. In DNA, the CDR3 is TGTGCCAGCAGCTTGGAGGGACAGCCTAATTCACCCCTCCACTTT. Translated, it gives CASSLEGQPNSPLHF.

This clone was counted between two and nine times. This chain connects TRBV27 to TRBJ1-5; D uncertain. This CDR3 contains 14 residues. Germline CDR1 is MNHEY and CDR2 is SMNVEV (reference sequence). Trimming shortened V by 3 bases and J by 7 bases, and 13 bases separated the two germline ends. CDR3 coding DNA: TGTGCCAGCAGTTTCGTCCGAACCGGACAGCCCCAGCATTTT. It yields the protein CASSFVRTGQPQHF.

V gene TRBV20-1 combines with J gene TRBJ1-6, with D perhaps matching TRBD1 (6 bases). The CDR3 extends over 11 amino acids. Per the germline V gene, CDR1 is DFQATT and CDR2 is SNEGSKA (reference sequence). V was pared by 6 bases and J by 10 bases, with 10 bases between. CDR3 in DNA: TGCAGTGCCACAGGGCAATCACCCCTCCACTTT. Protein: CSATGQSPLHF.

This chain uses TRBV7-3 with TRBJ2-1; D is uncertain. V lost 4 bases to trimming and J lost 9 bases, with 10 bases between them. The length of the CDR3 is 12 residues. Germline values: CDR1 SGHTA, CDR2 FQGTGA. The CDR3 bases are TGTGCCAGCAGCTCGGGCTCCGCTGAGCAGTTCTTC. It specifies CASSSGSAEQFF.

V usage is TRBV4-2 and J usage is TRBJ2-1; TRBD1 aligns across 8 bases. V dropped 4 bases and J dropped 4; count of bases not matched to a gene: 3. There are 14 residues in the CDR3. Germline lookup yields CDR1 LGHNA and CDR2 YNFKEQ. The DNA of the CDR3 is TGTGCCAGCAGCCCAGGACAGGGATACAATGAGCAGTTCTTC. Translation: CASSPGQGYNEQFF.

The rearrangement joins TRBV7-3 to TRBJ2-5; 13 bases match TRBD2. The CDR3 has 15 residues. Per the germline V gene, CDR1 is SGHTA and CDR2 is FQGTGA. Trimming removed 5 bases from V and 3 bases from J; junction bases left unmatched: 3. CDR3 sequence reads: CASSPGTSGEETQYF. The CDR3 DNA reads TGTGCCAGCAGCCCGGGGACTAGCGGGGAAGAGACCCAGTACTTC.

CDR3 nucleotides: TGTGCCAGCAGTGGTTACAGCGATACTAATGAAAAACTGTTTTTT. Translated, it gives CASSGYSDTNEKLFF. This chain joins TRBV25-1 and TRBJ1-4; D uncertain. Germline V lookup: CDR1 MGHDK, CDR2 SYGVNS. The length of the CDR3 is 15 residues. Trimming stripped 4 bases from V and 2 bases from J, with 11 bases between.